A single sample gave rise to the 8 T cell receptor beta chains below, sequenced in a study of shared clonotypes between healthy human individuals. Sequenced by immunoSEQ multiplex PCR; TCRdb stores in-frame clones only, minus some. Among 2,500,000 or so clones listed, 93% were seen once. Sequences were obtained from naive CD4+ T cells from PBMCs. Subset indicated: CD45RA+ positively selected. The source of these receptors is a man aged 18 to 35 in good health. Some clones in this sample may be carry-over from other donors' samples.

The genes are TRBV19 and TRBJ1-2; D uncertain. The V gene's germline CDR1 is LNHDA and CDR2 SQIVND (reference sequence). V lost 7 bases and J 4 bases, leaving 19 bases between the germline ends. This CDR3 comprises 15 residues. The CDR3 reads CASTQTRLKIYGYTF. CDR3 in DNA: TGTGCCAGTACCCAAACAAGGCTGAAAATCTATGGCTACACCTTC.

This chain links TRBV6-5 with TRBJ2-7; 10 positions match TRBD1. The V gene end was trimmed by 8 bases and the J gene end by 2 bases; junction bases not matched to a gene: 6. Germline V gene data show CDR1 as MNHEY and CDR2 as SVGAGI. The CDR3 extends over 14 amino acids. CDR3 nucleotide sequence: TGTGCCAGCCGGGGGACAGGGGCGGCCTACGAGCAGTACTTC. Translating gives CASRGTGAAYEQYF.

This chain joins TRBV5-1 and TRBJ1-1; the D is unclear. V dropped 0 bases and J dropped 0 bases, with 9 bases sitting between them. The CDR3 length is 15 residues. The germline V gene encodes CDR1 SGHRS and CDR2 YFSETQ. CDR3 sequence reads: CASSLAGQMNTEAFF. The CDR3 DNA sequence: TGCGCCAGCAGCTTGGCCGGGCAAATGAACACTGAAGCTTTCTTT.

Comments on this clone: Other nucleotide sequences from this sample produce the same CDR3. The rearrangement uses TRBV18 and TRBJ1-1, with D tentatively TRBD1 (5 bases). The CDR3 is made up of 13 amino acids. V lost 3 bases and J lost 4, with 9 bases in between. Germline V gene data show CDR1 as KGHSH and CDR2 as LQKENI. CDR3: CASSPLGGTEAFF. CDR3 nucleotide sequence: TGTGCCAGCTCACCCCTCGGGGGCACTGAAGCTTTCTTT.

CDR3 bases: TGTGCCAGCAGCCAACGATCACTGAGCGGGACCCGACCCTCCGAGCAGTTCTTC. Protein sequence: CASSQRSLSGTRPSEQFF. V usage is TRBV4-2 and J usage is TRBJ2-1; 7 positions agree with TRBD2. The CDR3 covers 18 residues. With 2 bases clipped from V and 10 bases from J, the junction kept 20 bases outside the gene matches. Per the germline V gene, CDR1 is LGHNA and CDR2 is YNFKEQ.

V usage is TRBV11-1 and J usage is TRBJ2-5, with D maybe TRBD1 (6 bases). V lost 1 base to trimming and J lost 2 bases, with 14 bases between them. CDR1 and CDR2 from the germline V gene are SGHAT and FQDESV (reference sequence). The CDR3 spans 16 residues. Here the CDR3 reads CASSLVSGQPQETQYF. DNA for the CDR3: TGTGCCAGCAGCTTAGTTTCCGGACAGCCTCAAGAGACCCAGTACTTC.

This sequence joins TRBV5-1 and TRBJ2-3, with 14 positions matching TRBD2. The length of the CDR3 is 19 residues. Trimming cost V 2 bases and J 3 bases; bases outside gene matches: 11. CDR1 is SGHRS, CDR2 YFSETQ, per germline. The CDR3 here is CASSFGGTSGSLGTDTQYF. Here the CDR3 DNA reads TGCGCCAGCAGCTTTGGGGGGACTAGCGGGAGCTTGGGGACAGATACGCAGTATTTT.

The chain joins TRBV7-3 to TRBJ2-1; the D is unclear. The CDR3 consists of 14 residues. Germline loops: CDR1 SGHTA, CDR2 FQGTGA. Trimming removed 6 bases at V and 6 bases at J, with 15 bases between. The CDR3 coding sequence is TGTGCCAGCAGTTCACAACCTCAGAGCAATGAGCAGTTCTTC. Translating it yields CASSSQPQSNEQFF.